This T cell receptor beta chain was recovered during a study of cytomegalovirus exposure and HLA in healthy donors. The CDR3 has 16 amino acids. Germline V lookup: CDR1 SGHVS, CDR2 FQNEAQ. A note on this clone: Its antigen is as yet unknown. The junction shows a germline mismatch at one end, possibly a read error.

It was with 60 Vbeta and 13 Jbeta primers that the PCR ran. Profiled with immunoSEQ multiplex PCR; TCRdb holds only in-frame clones, not every one. The sample lists about 160,000 clones, approximately 80% seen once, with roughly 2% in the top ten. Findings of the study overall: Certain sequence variants were highly shared and formed a cluster, and this cluster was likely a sequencing artifact.

This chain uses TRBV7-8 with TRBJ1-1; D unclear. The receptor was derived from a man aged 50 to 60 in good health and CMV-seropositive. The sequenced sample was PBMCs. CDR3 DNA: TGTGTCAGCAGCAGAATTGGGCAGGAATTGAACACTGAAGCTTTCTTT. Translating gives CVSSRIGQELNTEAFF. Based on the CDR3 plus reference TRBV7-8 and TRBJ1-1, the full variable domain is GAGVSQSPRYKVAKRGQDVALRCDPISGHVSLFWYQQALGQGPEFLTYFQNEAQLDKSGLPSDRFFAERPEGSVSTLKIQRTQQEDSAVYLCVSSRIGQELNTEAFFGQGTRLTVV.